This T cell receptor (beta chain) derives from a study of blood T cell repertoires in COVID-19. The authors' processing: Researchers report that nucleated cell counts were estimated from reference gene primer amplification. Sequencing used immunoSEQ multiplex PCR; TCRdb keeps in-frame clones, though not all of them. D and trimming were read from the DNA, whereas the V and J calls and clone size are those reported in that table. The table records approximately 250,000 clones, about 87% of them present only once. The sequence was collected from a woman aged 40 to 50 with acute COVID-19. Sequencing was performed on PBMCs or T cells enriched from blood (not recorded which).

The CDR3 region is CASSETGLNTEAFF. DNA for the CDR3: TGCGCCAGCAGTGAGACAGGGTTGAACACTGAAGCTTTCTTT. This chain connects TRBV10-1 to TRBJ1-1; D might be TRBD1 (6 bases). The CDR3 totals 14 residues. The V end was cut by 2 bases, the J end by 0 bases, with 7 bases between. Germline V gene data show CDR1 as WNHNN and CDR2 as SYGVQD (reference sequence).